The T cell receptor (beta chain) under discussion was sequenced for a study of T cells in Graves' hyperthyroidism and ophthalmopathy. Regions amplified from RNA transcripts were the TCR beta CDR3 regions. The HTBI set primed first-round TCR CDR3 RT-PCR. TCRdb analysed the multiplex PCR reads with MiXCR anew, one entry per CDR3 protein. The sample includes under 450,000 distinct CDR3 sequences, 15% to 17% of them seen just once. At least ten counts were recorded for this clonotype. V shed 0 bases, J shed 7 bases, and the junction held 12 bases outside the gene matches. CDR3 size: 16 residues. Stable disease denoted Graves' hyperthyroidism without ophthalmopathy progression within 18 months. Newly diagnosed patients aged 18 to 65 had hyperthyroidism of under 2 months' duration. Every diagnosis used clinical symptoms, serum thyroxine and TRAb, thyroid ultrasound and orbital computed tomography.

The sequencing input was blood. The TCR originated in a woman aged 18-29 years with Graves' hyperthyroidism. V is TRBV12-3 or TRBV12-4 and J is TRBJ2-7, with TRBD1 matching 7 bases. CDR3 in DNA: TGTGCCAGCAGTTTAGCCACAGGGGCTTATTCGGGTGAGCAGTACTTC. Its translation: CASSLATGAYSGEQYF.